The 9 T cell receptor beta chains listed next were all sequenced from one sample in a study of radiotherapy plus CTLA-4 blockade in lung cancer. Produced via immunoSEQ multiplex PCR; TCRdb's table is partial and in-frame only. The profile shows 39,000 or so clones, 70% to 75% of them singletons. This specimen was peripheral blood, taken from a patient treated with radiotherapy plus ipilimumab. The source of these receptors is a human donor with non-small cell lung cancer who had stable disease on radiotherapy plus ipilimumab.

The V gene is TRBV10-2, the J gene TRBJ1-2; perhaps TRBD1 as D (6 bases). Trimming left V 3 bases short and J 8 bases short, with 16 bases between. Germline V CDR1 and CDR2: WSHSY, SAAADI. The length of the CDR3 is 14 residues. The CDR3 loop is CASSDRGSREGYTF. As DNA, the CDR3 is TGCGCCAGCAGTGACAGGGGCAGCCGAGAAGGCTACACCTTC.

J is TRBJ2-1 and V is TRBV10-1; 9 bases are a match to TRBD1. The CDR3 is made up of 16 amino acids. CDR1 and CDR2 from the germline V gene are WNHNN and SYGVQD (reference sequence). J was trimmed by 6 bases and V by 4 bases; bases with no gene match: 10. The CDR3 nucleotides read TGCGCCAGCAGTGTAAGGACAGGGGCAAGGATCAATGAGCAGTTCTTC. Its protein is CASSVRTGARINEQFF.

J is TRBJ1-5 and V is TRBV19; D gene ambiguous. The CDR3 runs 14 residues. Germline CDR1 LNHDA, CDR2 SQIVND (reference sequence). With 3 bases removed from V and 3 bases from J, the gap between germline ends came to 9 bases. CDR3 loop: CASSIFPFNQPQHF. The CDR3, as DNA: TGTGCCAGTAGTATTTTCCCCTTCAATCAGCCCCAGCATTTT.

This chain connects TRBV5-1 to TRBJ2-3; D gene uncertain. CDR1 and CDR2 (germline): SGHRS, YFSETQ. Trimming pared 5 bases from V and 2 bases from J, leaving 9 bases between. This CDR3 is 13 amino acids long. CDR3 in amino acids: CASSQQNTDTQYF. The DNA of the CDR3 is TGCGCCAGCAGTCAACAGAACACAGATACGCAGTATTTT.

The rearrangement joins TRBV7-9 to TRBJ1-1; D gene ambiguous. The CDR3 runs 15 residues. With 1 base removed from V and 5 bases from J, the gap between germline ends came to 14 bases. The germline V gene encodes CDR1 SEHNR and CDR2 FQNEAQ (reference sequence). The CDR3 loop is CASSLEGIGKTEAFF. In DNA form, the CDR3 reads TGTGCCAGCAGCTTAGAGGGAATCGGAAAGACTGAAGCTTTCTTT.

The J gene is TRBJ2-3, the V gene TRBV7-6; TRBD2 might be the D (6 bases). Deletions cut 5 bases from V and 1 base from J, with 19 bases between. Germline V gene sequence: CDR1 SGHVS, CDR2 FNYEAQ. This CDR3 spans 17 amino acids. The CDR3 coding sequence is TGTGCCAGCAGCCCACTGAGTGGAGGGCAGGGCACAGATACGCAGTATTTT. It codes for CASSPLSGGQGTDTQYF.

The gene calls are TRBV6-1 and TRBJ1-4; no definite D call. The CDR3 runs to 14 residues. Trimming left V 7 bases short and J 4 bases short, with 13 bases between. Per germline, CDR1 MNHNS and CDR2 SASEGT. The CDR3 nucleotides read TGTGCCAGCACACGCCTGGCCCTTAATGAAAAACTGTTTTTT. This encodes CASTRLALNEKLFF.

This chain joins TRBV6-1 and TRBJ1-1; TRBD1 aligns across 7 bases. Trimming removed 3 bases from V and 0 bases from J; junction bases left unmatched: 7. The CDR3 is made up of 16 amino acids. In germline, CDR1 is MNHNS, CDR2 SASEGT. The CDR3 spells CASSDGLDRLNTEAFF. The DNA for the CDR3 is TGTGCCAGCAGTGACGGACTGGACAGGTTGAACACTGAAGCTTTCTTT.

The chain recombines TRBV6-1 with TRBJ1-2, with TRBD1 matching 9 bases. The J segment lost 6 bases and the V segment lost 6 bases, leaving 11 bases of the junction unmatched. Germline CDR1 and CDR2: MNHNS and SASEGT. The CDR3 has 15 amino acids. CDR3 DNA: TGTGCCAGCAGGGTACAGGGGGCGGTGGGGAATGGCTACACCTTC. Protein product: CASRVQGAVGNGYTF.